This TCR beta chain was observed in a study of technical replicates of blood from a handful of donors (dated by TCRdb to 2016 to 2017). Notes on this clone: Its antigen is unknown. Within one base of it there is no much larger clone, and no base qualities were kept.

Receptor amplification or capture employed the immunoSEQ multiplex PCR assay. TCRdb took this table from immuneACCESS and kept in-frame rearrangements with V and J called. Such tables lack part of the clones; where checked against another copy, unresolved V genes explain under half of the gap, and the rest is unexplained. In all, the sample holds roughly 79,000 clones, and 96% of those were seen once. The top ten constitute approximately 0.41% of the sample. The CDR3 runs 12 amino acids, cysteine and phenylalanine included. Only the CDR3 part of the read is kept: 36 bases, read in frame from the first base. A distance of 11 bases separates the germline ends of V and J, which lose 11 bases and 1 base respectively. Per the germline V gene, ENHRY is the CDR1 and SYGVKD is the CDR2.

The sequenced sample consisted of T cells isolated from PBMCs. This TCR derives from a human donor in good health. This chain is built from TRBV10-3 and TRBJ1-2; TRBD1 could be the D gene, as 6 bases match. DNA sequence: TGTGCCGCATACAGGGATAACTATGGCTACACCTTC. Translation gives CAAYRDNYGYTF.